This passage covers 15 T cell receptor beta chains from one sample sequenced in a study of blood T cell repertoires in COVID-19 (dated by TCRdb to about 2020). Library prep was done by the immunoSEQ multiplex PCR assay. What TCRdb holds here is the immuneACCESS table cut down to in-frame rearrangements. Part of the clones is not present; checked against another copy, under half of the missing clones reflect an unresolved V gene, and the others are unexplained. The sample table lists roughly 250,000 clones, 83% of them with a count of one. Clones ranked in the top ten supply roughly 8.6% of the sample. Sequenced sample: peripheral blood. The receptor set was obtained from a man between 40 and 49 years old with active or convalescent COVID-19.

V and J are TRBV19 and TRBJ2-5; D is undetermined. V lost 4 bases and J 2 bases, leaving 11 bases between the germline ends. The CDR3 contains 14 residues. Germline V gene lookup returns CDR1 LNHDA and CDR2 SQIVND (reference sequence). The CDR3 DNA is TGTGCCAGTAGTACCTCCTACGTACAAGAGACCCAGTACTTC. As protein: CASSTSYVQETQYF.

The rearrangement joins TRBV5-1 to TRBJ2-1; the match to TRBD2 covers 8 bases. The germline V gene has CDR1 SGHRS and CDR2 YFSETQ. There are 17 residues in the CDR3. After removal of 0 bases from V and 4 bases from J, the junction contained 9 bases not matched to a gene. CDR3 in DNA: TGCGCCAGCAGCTTGGACGGGAGGGCCATTGGGTACAATGAGCAGTTCTTC. This codes for CASSLDGRAIGYNEQFF.

The rearrangement uses TRBV5-1 and TRBJ2-7; D gene uncertain. CDR1 SGHRS and CDR2 YFSETQ come from the germline V gene. V lost 3 bases to trimming and J lost 4 bases, with 14 bases between them. The CDR3 has 14 amino acids. The CDR3 here is CASSSTHVIYEQYF. The CDR3 DNA follows: TGCGCCAGCAGCTCCACACATGTAATATACGAGCAGTACTTC. Based on the CDR3 plus reference TRBV5-1 and TRBJ2-7, the full variable domain is KAGVTQTPRYLIKTRGQQVTLSCSPISGHRSVSWYQQTPGQGLQFLFEYFSETQRNKGNFPGRFSGRQFSNSRSEMNVSTLELGDSALYLCASSSTHVIYEQYFGPGTRLTVT.

The chain combines TRBV6-5 with TRBJ1-5; D unresolved. The length of the CDR3 is 14 residues. CDR1 MNHEY and CDR2 SVGAGI come from the germline V gene. Trimming removed 2 bases at V and 3 bases at J, with 8 bases between. The CDR3: CASSYAEDNQPQHF. The CDR3 coding sequence is TGTGCCAGCAGTTACGCGGAGGACAATCAGCCCCAGCATTTT.

Turning to this clone: The same CDR3 can be traced to other DNA sequences in this sample. The chain is built from TRBV19 and TRBJ1-4; a possible D gene is TRBD1 (6 bases). The V end lost 5 bases, the J end lost 1 base, and 11 bases lay between the germline ends. Germline CDR1 LNHDA, CDR2 SQIVND (reference sequence). The CDR3 runs to 15 residues. The CDR3, as DNA: TGTGCCAGTAGTGGACGGACAGTAACTAATGAAAAACTGTTTTTT. Encoded protein: CASSGRTVTNEKLFF. Variable domain in full (rest from reference TRBV19 and TRBJ1-4): DGGITQSPKYLFRKEGQNVTLSCEQNLNHDAMYWYRQDPGQGLRLIYYSQIVNDFQKGDIAEGYSVSREKKESFPLTVTSAQKNPTAFYLCASSGRTVTNEKLFFGSGTQLSVL.

The chain employs TRBV5-1 and TRBJ2-3, with TRBD1 matching 7 bases. The J segment lost 6 bases and the V segment lost 2 bases, leaving 9 bases of the junction unmatched. The germline V gene encodes CDR1 SGHRS and CDR2 YFSETQ. CDR3 size: 15 residues. The CDR3 is CASSFRQGERDTQYF. CDR3 DNA: TGCGCCAGCAGCTTCCGTCAGGGGGAAAGGGATACGCAGTATTTT.

CDR3 region: CASSFAQIEKLFF. CDR3 DNA sequence: TGTGCCAGCAGCTTTGCACAGATTGAAAAACTGTTTTTT. The chain uses TRBV5-6 and TRBJ1-4; D uncertain. V was cut by 2 bases and J by 7 bases, with 9 bases left in between. The length of the CDR3 is 13 residues. Germline CDR1 SGHDT, CDR2 YYEEEE.

The gene calls are TRBV7-2 and TRBJ2-3; no firm D call. Germline-derived CDR1 and CDR2 are SGHTA and FQGNSA. This CDR3 is built from 14 residues. V shed 1 base and J shed 4 bases, with 9 bases lying between them. The CDR3 DNA follows: TGTGCCAGCAGCTTAGTTGGTCAGGCAGATACGCAGTATTTT. It yields the protein CASSLVGQADTQYF.

This clone came up a few times. This specimen includes other DNA sequences encoding the same CDR3. The chain employs TRBV5-1 and TRBJ1-6; 8 nucleotides match TRBD1. This CDR3 has 14 amino acids. Germline V lookup: CDR1 SGHRS, CDR2 YFSETQ. The trim removed 4 bases at V and 9 bases at J, leaving 6 bases unmatched. CDR3 in DNA: TGCGCCAGCAGCCGGACAGGGTCCCCTTCACCCCTCCACTTT. Translation: CASSRTGSPSPLHF.

This clone occurred a few times. The rearrangement links TRBV6-6 to TRBJ2-7; D not resolved. Germline V gives CDR1 MNHNY, CDR2 SVGAGI (reference sequence). V lost 8 bases and J lost 1, with 12 bases in between. The CDR3 extends over 13 amino acids. The DNA of the CDR3 is TGTGCCAGCTTGAACTCACGTTCCTACGAGCAGTACTTC. It yields the protein CASLNSRSYEQYF.

This chain links TRBV19 with TRBJ1-3, with TRBD1 as a possible D gene (6 bases). This CDR3 is built from 15 residues. Trimming took off 6 bases at V and 1 base at J, with 13 bases between the two ends. Looked up from germline, CDR1 is LNHDA and CDR2 is SQIVND (reference sequence). CDR3 sequence (DNA): TGTGCCAGTAGCAACCAGGGGCCATCTGGAAACACCATATATTTT. Its protein is CASSNQGPSGNTIYF.

This chain links TRBV7-8 with TRBJ1-2, with D uncertain. The V gene's germline CDR1 is SGHVS and CDR2 FQNEAQ. This CDR3 has 11 residues. With 5 bases removed from V and 6 bases from J, the gap between germline ends came to 7 bases. In DNA, the CDR3 is TGTGCCAGCAGCCTGACTCATGGCTACACCTTC. Translation gives CASSLTHGYTF.

The V and J genes are TRBV29-1 and TRBJ1-1; no firm D call. Trimming left V 1 base short and J 0 bases short, with 6 bases between. CDR3 length equals 13 residues. Germline-derived CDR1 and CDR2 are SQVTM and ANQGSEA. The CDR3 nucleotides read TGCAGCGTTGAAGGCAGGTTGAACACTGAAGCTTTCTTT. This encodes CSVEGRLNTEAFF.

This clone was detected only a few times. The chain employs TRBV11-2 and TRBJ1-1, with 11 bases identical to TRBD1. CDR3 length equals 14 residues. V lost 3 bases to trimming and J lost 10 bases; unmatched junction nucleotides: 7. Germline assignment: CDR1 SGHAT and CDR2 FQNNGV. CDR3 DNA sequence: TGTGCCAGCAGCTTCGGACAGGGGGCCCGTATAGCTTTCTTT. Translation: CASSFGQGARIAFF.

The rearrangement links TRBV7-3 to TRBJ2-7; unclear D gene. Germline V gene data show CDR1 as SGHTA and CDR2 as FQGTGA. There are 14 residues in the CDR3. Trimming took off 5 bases at V and 1 base at J, with 12 bases between the two ends. CDR3 amino acids: CASSQGEDSYEQYF. The CDR3 coding sequence is TGTGCCAGCAGCCAAGGAGAGGATTCCTACGAGCAGTACTTC.